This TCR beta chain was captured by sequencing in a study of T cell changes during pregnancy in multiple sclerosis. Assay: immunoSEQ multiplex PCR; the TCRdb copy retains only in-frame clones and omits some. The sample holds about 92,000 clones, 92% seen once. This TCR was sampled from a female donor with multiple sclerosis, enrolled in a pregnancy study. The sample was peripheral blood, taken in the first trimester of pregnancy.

The CDR3: CASSQVTGHNEKLFF. CDR3 nucleotide sequence: TGTGCCAGCAGCCAAGTAACAGGGCATAATGAAAAACTGTTTTTT. The rearrangement uses TRBV14 and TRBJ1-4, with D maybe TRBD1 (6 bases). V lost 1 base and J lost 4, with 10 bases in between. The CDR3 consists of 15 residues. Looked up from germline, CDR1 is SGHDN and CDR2 is FVKESK.